These 20 T cell receptor beta chains were all obtained from the same sample, sequenced in a study of human T cells and chemical hapten exposure. As for time point: patch test 3, about 24 weeks after DPC sensitization. As for treatment: therapeutic diphenylcyclopropenone sensitization with weekly scalp DPC. Unfractionated whole blood served as the source for total RNA extraction. Each CDR3 protein gets one entry after TCRdb re-called the RACE reads with MiXCR. Among under 50,000 distinct CDR3 sequences, roughly 13% were seen once, and the ten largest hold roughly 2%. The sequencing here drew on whole blood, taken in connection with sensitization to the hapten diphenylcyclopropenone (DPC). These receptors originate from a woman aged 40 to 50 with alopecia areata. Some clones in this sample may be carry-over from other donors' samples.

V usage is TRBV10-3 and J usage is TRBJ2-7; 8 nucleotides align to TRBD1. Germline-derived CDR1 and CDR2 are ENHRY and SYGVKD. J lost 2 bases, V lost 10 bases, and 4 bases had no gene match. The CDR3 has 12 residues. The chain's CDR3 is CATVDRAYEQYF. CDR3 DNA sequence: TGTGCCACCGTGGACAGGGCCTACGAGCAGTACTTC.

V is TRBV28 and J is TRBJ2-7, with 7 bases fitting TRBD1. The CDR3 is 15 amino acids. In germline, CDR1 is MDHEN, CDR2 SYDVKM. The V gene end was trimmed by 3 bases and the J gene end by 2 bases; junction bases not matched to a gene: 7. The CDR3 DNA sequence: TGTGCCAGCAGTTTCTCGACAGGGTCCCCCTACGAGCAGTACTTC. Translating it yields CASSFSTGSPYEQYF.

In this sample, this clonotype turned up a few times. The J gene is TRBJ2-7, the V gene TRBV28; D is unclear. Germline assignment: CDR1 MDHEN and CDR2 SYDVKM. V gave up 3 bases and J gave up 9 bases, with 12 bases separating them. The CDR3 extends over 12 amino acids. In DNA, the CDR3 is TGTGCCAGCAGTTTGAGACCTATCGGGCAGTACTTC. Its translation: CASSLRPIGQYF.

This clonotype showed up many times. The V call is TRBV10-3, the J call TRBJ1-1; possible D gene TRBD1, 6 bases. Germline CDR1 is ENHRY and CDR2 is SYGVKD. The CDR3 is 13 residues long. Trimming stripped 10 bases from V and 1 base from J, with 13 bases between. This CDR3 is CATGQPGNTEAFF. The CDR3 bases are TGTGCCACCGGACAGCCCGGGAACACTGAAGCTTTCTTT.

This chain joins TRBV20-1 and TRBJ1-5; no definite D call. CDR1 is DFQATT, CDR2 SNEGSKA, per germline (reference sequence). The CDR3 has 14 amino acids. V dropped 0 bases and J dropped 6 bases, with 12 bases sitting between them. The CDR3 loop reads CSARDYPRGQPQHF. The DNA for the CDR3 is TGCAGTGCTAGAGATTATCCAAGAGGTCAGCCCCAGCATTTT.

The chain couples TRBV28 to TRBJ1-2; D gene ambiguous. This CDR3 is built from 12 residues. Trimming pared 1 base from V and 2 bases from J, leaving 2 bases between. Germline assignment: CDR1 MDHEN and CDR2 SYDVKM. Here the CDR3 reads CASSLLNYGYTF. CDR3 DNA sequence: TGTGCCAGCAGTTTATTAAACTATGGCTACACCTTC.

This clonotype has a count of ten or more. The V gene is TRBV5-1, the J gene TRBJ1-1; D possibly corresponds to TRBD1 (5 bases). In germline, CDR1 is SGHRS, CDR2 YFSETQ. Trimming left V 0 bases short and J 0 bases short, with 9 bases between. This CDR3 spans 15 amino acids. In nucleotides, the CDR3 is TGCGCCAGCAGCTTGGGGCCGGGGGTGAACACTGAAGCTTTCTTT. It translates to CASSLGPGVNTEAFF.

This clonotype came up many times. The gene calls are TRBV18 and TRBJ2-3; 8 nucleotides line up with TRBD2. The CDR3 loop spans 18 amino acids. Germline V gene lookup returns CDR1 KGHSH and CDR2 LQKENI. Unmatched junction bases numbered 11, after V lost 1 base and J lost 2 bases. CDR3: CASSPRRGGASPTDTQYF. CDR3 DNA: TGTGCCAGCTCACCACGCCGGGGGGGGGCCTCTCCCACAGATACGCAGTATTTT.

The V and J genes are TRBV28 and TRBJ1-1; D not certain. The CDR3 extends over 15 amino acids. The germline gives CDR1 MDHEN, CDR2 SYDVKM. The V gene lost 5 bases and the J gene lost 4 bases, with 17 bases spanning the gap. The CDR3 loop is CASSGHGEVRTEAFF. CDR3 nucleotides: TGTGCCAGCAGTGGGCACGGGGAAGTTCGCACTGAAGCTTTCTTT.

Ten or more counts support this clonotype. This chain links TRBV30 with TRBJ1-2; no firm D call. Germline CDR1 GTSNPN, CDR2 SVGIG (reference sequence). With 0 bases removed from V and 11 bases from J, the gap between germline ends came to 16 bases. This CDR3 spans 13 amino acids. The CDR3 DNA reads as TGTGCCTGGAGTGTAAACACAGACACCTATTACACCTTC. Its translation: CAWSVNTDTYYTF.

This clonotype was seen repeatedly, ten times or more. This chain joins TRBV20-1 and TRBJ2-1, with D perhaps matching TRBD2 (5 bases). Trimming took 5 bases from V and 3 from J, leaving 11 bases between them. Per the germline V gene, CDR1 is DFQATT and CDR2 is SNEGSKA (reference sequence). This CDR3 comprises 13 residues. The CDR3 DNA sequence: TGCAGTGCTCGACCCCGGGGCTACAATGAGCAGTTCTTC. This translates into CSARPRGYNEQFF.

This clonotype appeared a few times. The chain is built from TRBV28 and TRBJ2-7, with TRBD2 as a possible D gene (6 bases). Trimming left V 6 bases short and J 9 bases short, with 15 bases between. CDR3 size: 12 residues. Germline V lookup: CDR1 MDHEN, CDR2 SYDVKM. The DNA for the CDR3 is TGTGCCAGCAGCCAACTAAGCGGGTGGCAGTACTTC. Amino acid sequence: CASSQLSGWQYF.

This clonotype was detected many times. The chain links TRBV28 to TRBJ2-5; a possible D gene is TRBD1 (5 bases). This CDR3 is 13 amino acids long. Germline loops: CDR1 MDHEN, CDR2 SYDVKM. V lost 5 bases to trimming and J lost 4 bases, with 11 bases between them. The CDR3 reads CASSSMGRETQYF. CDR3 in DNA: TGTGCCAGCAGTAGTATGGGGCGAGAGACCCAGTACTTC.

This chain joins TRBV4-1 and TRBJ2-1; D possibly corresponds to TRBD2 (5 bases). This CDR3 is built from 18 residues. Between the trimmed V and J ends, which lost 4 bases and 0 bases, there was a span of 19 bases. The V gene's germline CDR1 is MGHRA and CDR2 YSYEKL. CDR3 amino acids: CASSPFVGERSSYNEQFF. The DNA for the CDR3 is TGCGCCAGCAGCCCCTTTGTTGGTGAGCGGAGCTCCTACAATGAGCAGTTCTTC.

In its sample, this clonotype was seen a few times. The chain combines TRBV5-1 with TRBJ1-1, with D maybe TRBD1 (6 bases). The CDR3 covers 14 residues. Germline values: CDR1 SGHRS, CDR2 YFSETQ. V lost 0 bases to trimming and J lost 4 bases, with 10 bases between them. In nucleotides, the CDR3 is TGCGCCAGCAGCTTGGCGGGGGCGAGCACTGAAGCTTTCTTT. It codes for CASSLAGASTEAFF.

This clonotype was found many times. A junction boundary mismatches the germline segment, possibly from a read error. The chain has TRBV7-7 and TRBJ2-5; 10 nucleotides match TRBD1. Germline loops: CDR1 SSHAT, CDR2 FNYEAQ (reference sequence). There are 14 residues in the CDR3. The CDR3 coding sequence is TGTGCTAGCAGCTTGGGGACAGGGGTGGAGACCCAGTACTTC. Translated: CASSLGTGVETQYF. The whole variable domain, remainder taken from reference TRBV7-7 and TRBJ2-5, is GAGVSQSPRYKVTKRGQDVTLRCDPISSHATLYWYQQALGQGPEFLTYFNYEAQPDKSGLPSDRFSAERPEGSISTLTIQRTEQRDSAMYRCASSLGTGVETQYFGPGTRLLVL.

Remarks on this clonotype: One end of the junction is discordant with germline, which a read error may explain. This chain uses TRBV7-7 with TRBJ2-1; the match to TRBD2 covers 9 bases. The germline gives CDR1 SSHAT, CDR2 FNYEAQ (reference sequence). The CDR3 is made up of 16 amino acids. The CDR3 DNA reads as TGTGCTAGCAGCTTAGGGGGGCCTAGCGGGATGAATGAGCAGTTCTTC. Its translation is CASSLGGPSGMNEQFF.

This clonotype was seen at least ten times. J is TRBJ2-1 and V is TRBV28; 7 nucleotides line up with TRBD2. CDR3 length: 14 amino acids. Germline V gives CDR1 MDHEN, CDR2 SYDVKM. Trimming at V came to 7 bases and at J to 5 bases, leaving 8 bases not matched to a gene. The CDR3 bases are TGTGCCAGCATTAGCGGGCAAAAGGACAATGAGCAGTTCTTC. It codes for CASISGQKDNEQFF. The whole variable domain, filled in from reference TRBV28 and TRBJ2-1, reads DVKVTQSSRYLVKRTGEKVFLECVQDMDHENMFWYRQDPGLGLRLIYFSYDVKMKEKGDIPEGYSVSREKKERFSLILESASTNQTSMYLCASISGQKDNEQFFGPGTRLTVL.

This clonotype was picked up a small number of times. V is TRBV10-3 and J is TRBJ2-1; D might be TRBD2 (6 bases). CDR1 and CDR2 from the germline V gene are ENHRY and SYGVKD. Trimming took off 10 bases at V and 7 bases at J, with 14 bases between the two ends. The CDR3 length is 12 residues. CDR3: CATQEGLNEQFF. The CDR3 DNA sequence: TGTGCCACCCAGGAGGGGTTAAATGAGCAGTTCTTC.

This clonotype was seen repeatedly, ten times or more. V is TRBV7-6 and J is TRBJ1-6, with TRBD1 identical over 8 bases. V was pared by 5 bases and J by 8 bases, with 8 bases of the junction left unmatched. CDR1 and CDR2 from the germline V gene are SGHVS and FNYEAQ. CDR3 size: 15 residues. The CDR3 DNA is TGTGCCAGCAGCCTACTCCAGGGGGCTGATTCACCCCTCCACTTT. This translates into CASSLLQGADSPLHF.